The 2 T cell receptor beta chains below were found in one sample sequenced in a study of beta chain bispecific antibodies for T cell cancers. General study results and limits: Normal T cells contributed less of the targeted TRBV signal than the leukemia cells did.

TCRdb used MiXCR to reprocess the 5' RACE reads, holding one entry per CDR3 protein. The table shows 8,000 to 9,000 distinct CDR3 sequences, with 2% to 2.5% occurring only once. Which antigens these TCRs recognize remains unknown. Blood mononuclear cells were expanded for approximately 3 days using either OKT3 anti-CD3 antibody or CD3/CD28 beads. The source material was T cells from a healthy donor cultured with Jurkat leukemia cells, sampled from a culture containing an anti-CD19 bispecific antibody. The receptor source for this set is a human donor in good health. Some clones in this sample may be carry-over from other donors' samples.

This clonotype was found many times. The rearrangement joins TRBV18 to TRBJ1-2; D unresolved. The ends were cut back, 0 bases at V and 4 bases at J, with 9 bases in the middle. In germline, CDR1 is KGHSH, CDR2 LQKENI. This CDR3 is built from 14 residues. The CDR3 DNA sequence: TGTGCCAGCTCACCACCTACAGTAGGCTATGGCTACACCTTC. The encoded protein is CASSPPTVGYGYTF. The entire variable domain, with the rest obtained from reference TRBV18 and TRBJ1-2, is as follows: NAGVMQNPRHLVRRRGQEARLRCSPMKGHSHVYWYRQLPEEGLKFMVYLQKENIIDESGMPKERFSAEFPKEGPSILRIQQVVRGDSAAYFCASSPPTVGYGYTFGSGTRLTVV.

The table lists this clonotype with many counts. The V and J genes are TRBV7-2 and TRBJ1-1, with no clear D. The CDR3 is 12 residues long. CDR1 is SGHTA, CDR2 FQGNSA, per germline. Between the trimmed V and J ends, which lost 3 bases and 1 base, there was a span of 3 bases. In DNA, the CDR3 is TGTGCCAGCAGCTTTTCGAACACTGAAGCTTTCTTT. Translating gives CASSFSNTEAFF. The complete variable domain, with remaining parts taken from reference TRBV7-2 and TRBJ1-1, reads GAGVSQSPSNKVTEKGKDVELRCDPISGHTALYWYRQSLGQGLEFLIYFQGNSAPDKSGLPSDRFSAERTGGSVSTLTIQRTQQEDSAVYLCASSFSNTEAFFGQGTRLTVV.